Listed below are T cell receptor beta chains from one sample, sequenced in a study of cytomegalovirus exposure and HLA in healthy donors. The table came from immunoSEQ multiplex PCR; TCRdb's copy has only in-frame clones and leaves some out. The sample contains more than 80,000 clones, around 64% of which appear only once. The sequencing input was PBMCs. The receptors come from a human donor in good health. Both conserved end residues are part of each CDR3.

>TRBJ1-3|TRBV7-9
CASSPTGSGNTIYF
>TRBJ2-3|TRBV4-3
CASSQDMTSGGTDTQYF
>TRBJ2-7|TRBV5-6
CASSFTFDRIYEQYF
>TRBJ2-1|TRBV4-1
CASSQGAGGTMSYNEQFF
>TRBJ1-6|TRBV9
CASSLRTGRSPLHF
>TRBJ1-2|TRBV19
CASSMSGTALYGYTF
>TRBJ2-5|TRBV5-1
CASSPGTSGRQETQYF
>TRBJ1-5|TRBV19
CASKKGRGQPQHF
>TRBJ2-7|TRBV5-4
CASSSGQGYEQYF
>TRBJ1-1|TRBV6-5
CASSYSSGATEAFF
>TRBJ1-1|TRBV5-4
CASSLGQGRSDTEAFF
>TRBJ2-3|TRBV7-2
CASSFAGGMADTQYF
>TRBJ1-2|TRBV10-1
CASSADGELSYGYTF
>TRBJ2-7|TRBV18
CASSPIGQGVGEQYF
>TRBJ2-1|TRBV13
CASSFRRGKAYEQFF
>TRBJ2-7|TRBV9
CASSVGQGNYEQYF
>TRBJ2-1|TRBV7-7
CASSFSSGLTNEQFF
>TRBJ2-3|TRBV7-2
CASSLIAGGSTDTQYF
>TRBJ1-3|TRBV15
CATSRDWNFRGSGNTIYF
>TRBJ1-2|TRBV5-1
CASSLGTGDYGYTF
>TRBJ1-5|TRBV4-2
CASSQGTEGQPQHF
>TRBJ2-3|TRBV4-3
CASSQDQGRLGDTQYF
>TRBJ2-3|TRBV9
CASSVALAGASDAQYF
>TRBJ2-3|TRBV2
CASSEEPGGLGDTQYF
>TRBJ1-6|TRBV25-1
CASSDPGQGNSPLHF
>TRBJ1-4|TRBV19
CASSIDRSTYEKLFF
>TRBJ2-2|TRBV7-7
CASSRDRDTGELFF
>TRBJ1-1|TRBV7-2
CASSQTGGRWTEAFF
>TRBJ1-2|TRBV27
CASSLDRTNYGYTF
>TRBJ2-1|TRBV4-2
CASSQDSSGGNNEQFF
>TRBJ1-2|TRBV18
CASSPGQLPEGYTF
>TRBJ1-2|TRBV18
CASSLRTGMNYGYTF
>TRBJ2-5|TRBV18
CASSEETQYF
>TRBJ2-7|TRBV10-1
CASSEFRRDSSYEQYF
>TRBJ2-5|TRBV6-1
CASSEYTSGGYQETQYF
>TRBJ1-2|TRBV4-2
CASSSPHTLGQGDSGYTF
>TRBJ2-1|TRBV9
CASSVDPAGANNEQFF
>TRBJ2-1|TRBV11-3
CASSLGTSGGANEQFF
>TRBJ1-1|TRBV23-1
CASSQMALRDNPLMNTEAFF
>TRBJ2-1|TRBV6-5
CASSYPEQFF
>TRBJ1-1|TRBV9
CASSATGSNTEAFF